The T cell receptor (beta chain) described here comes from a study of blood T cell repertoires in COVID-19. The assay was immunoSEQ multiplex PCR, and TCRdb's table has in-frame clones only and misses some. The table lists approximately 210,000 clones, 80% to 85% of them singletons. Trimming took off 0 bases at V and 5 bases at J, with 11 bases between the two ends. The germline CDR1 and CDR2 sequences are SGHRS and YFSETQ. The CDR3 has 14 residues. The sequenced material came from peripheral blood. V usage is TRBV5-1 and J usage is TRBJ1-2; weak D call: TRBD1 (5 bases). This TCR was sampled from a human donor in a cohort sampled during active COVID-19. In nucleotides, the CDR3 is TGCGCCAGCAGCTTGGGGGGCATCGGTTATGGCTACACCTTC. It specifies CASSLGGIGYGYTF.